This entry lists 8 T cell receptor beta chains sequenced from one sample in a study of T cell repertoires in cytomegalovirus infection. Each CDR3 protein is one row after TCRdb ran MiXCR on the reads. The sample contains some 680,000 distinct CDR3 sequences, 35% of which appear only once. Sequenced material: PBMCs. The receptors derive from a human donor in good health (CMV status not recorded). Some clones in this sample may be carry-over from other donors' samples.

The V gene is TRBV20-1, the J gene TRBJ1-2; no clear D. The germline V and J ends were trimmed by 1 base and 8 bases, with 8 bases remaining between them. The V gene's germline CDR1 is DFQATT and CDR2 SNEGSKA (reference sequence). This CDR3 has 11 amino acids. The chain's CDR3 is CSARVGQGYTF. CDR3 in DNA: TGCAGTGCTAGAGTGGGTCAGGGCTACACCTTC.

The V gene is TRBV6-5, the J gene TRBJ2-1; 12 positions agree with TRBD2. Trimming cost V 5 bases and J 13 bases; bases outside gene matches: 9. CDR1 is MNHEY, CDR2 SVGAGI, per germline. CDR3 length: 14 residues. Written as DNA, the CDR3 is TGTGCCAGCAGTCTCATCGGACTAGCGGGATTTCAGTTCTTC. As protein: CASSLIGLAGFQFF.

The chain recombines TRBV7-1 with TRBJ2-5, with D possibly being TRBD2 (5 bases). Being an ORF, TRBV7-1 has a function that is uncertain. V shed 8 bases and J shed 2 bases, with 24 bases lying between them. The CDR3 totals 17 residues. For the CDR3, the DNA is TGTGCCAGCCGCCCGCGCGTCGGGGATATGGATCAAGAGACCCAGTACTTC. It specifies CASRPRVGDMDQETQYF.

The rearrangement joins TRBV7-9 to TRBJ1-2, with D unclear. Germline-derived CDR1 and CDR2 are SEHNR and FQNEAQ (reference sequence). V lost 7 bases to trimming and J lost 3 bases, with 18 bases between them. The CDR3 consists of 15 residues. The CDR3 region has the DNA TGTGCCAGCATCAATGGACGTCTCCCTGACTATGGCTACACCTTC. Translation gives CASINGRLPDYGYTF.

The CDR3 DNA reads TGTGCCATCAGTGGGACTAGCACATTGGGCAATGAGCAGTTCTTC. Its protein product is CAISGTSTLGNEQFF. This sequence joins TRBV10-3 and TRBJ2-1; 8 positions agree with TRBD2. This CDR3 spans 15 amino acids. Looked up from germline, CDR1 is ENHRY and CDR2 is SYGVKD. Trimming took 4 bases from V and 6 from J; bases not matched to a gene: 8.

The chain uses TRBV7-8 and TRBJ2-2; the D gene is possibly TRBD2 (6 bases). Trimming left V 4 bases short and J 1 base short, with 16 bases between. CDR1 SGHVS and CDR2 FQNEAQ come from the germline V gene. The CDR3 is 17 residues long. The CDR3 sequence: CASSYPGEAVNTGELFF. The CDR3 nucleotides read TGTGCCAGCAGCTACCCCGGGGAGGCCGTGAACACCGGGGAGCTGTTTTTT.

This sequence joins TRBV28 and TRBJ1-3; 12 bases are a match to TRBD1. Germline-derived CDR1 and CDR2 are MDHEN and SYDVKM. Trimming at V came to 2 bases and at J to 3 bases, leaving 8 bases not matched to a gene. This CDR3 region has 18 residues. The CDR3 protein is CASSLRDRGRAGGNTIYF. The CDR3, as DNA: TGTGCCAGCAGTTTACGGGACAGGGGGCGCGCTGGTGGAAACACCATATATTTT.

This clonotype appeared a few times. V usage is TRBV6-2 or TRBV6-3 and J usage is TRBJ1-5; the D gene is possibly TRBD1 (6 bases). This CDR3 region has 15 residues. CDR1 and CDR2 from the germline V gene are MNHEY and SVGEGT. V lost 2 bases and J 1 base, leaving 9 bases between the germline ends. The CDR3 coding sequence is TGTGCCAGCAGTTACATCGGGGGCAGCAATCAGCCCCAGCATTTT. Its translation is CASSYIGGSNQPQHF.